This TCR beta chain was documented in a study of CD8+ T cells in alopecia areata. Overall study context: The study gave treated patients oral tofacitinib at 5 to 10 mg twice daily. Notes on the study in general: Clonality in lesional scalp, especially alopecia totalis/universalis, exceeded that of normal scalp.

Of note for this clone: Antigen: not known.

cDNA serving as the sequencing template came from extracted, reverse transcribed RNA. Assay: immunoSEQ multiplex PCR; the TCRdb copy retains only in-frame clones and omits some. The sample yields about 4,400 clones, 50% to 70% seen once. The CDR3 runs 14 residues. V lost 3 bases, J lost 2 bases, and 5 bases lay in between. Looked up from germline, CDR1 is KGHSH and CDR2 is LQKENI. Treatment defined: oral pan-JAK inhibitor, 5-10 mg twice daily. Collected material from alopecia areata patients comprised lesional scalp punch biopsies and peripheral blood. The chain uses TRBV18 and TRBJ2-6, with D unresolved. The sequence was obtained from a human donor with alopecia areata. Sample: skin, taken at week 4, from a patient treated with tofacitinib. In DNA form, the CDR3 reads TGTGCCAGCTCACCTACTACTGGGGCCAACGTCCTGACTTTC. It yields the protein CASSPTTGANVLTF. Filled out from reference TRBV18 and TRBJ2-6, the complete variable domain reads NAGVMQNPRHLVRRRGQEARLRCSPMKGHSHVYWYRQLPEEGLKFMVYLQKENIIDESGMPKERFSAEFPKEGPSILRIQQVVRGDSAAYFCASSPTTGANVLTFGAGSRLTVL.